This T cell receptor beta chain is drawn from a study of blood T cell repertoires in COVID-19. The table came from immunoSEQ multiplex PCR; TCRdb's copy has only in-frame clones and leaves some out. This table has fewer than 350,000 clones, approximately 91% appearing once. Trimming pared 4 bases from V and 10 bases from J, leaving 11 bases between. The CDR3 loop spans 12 amino acids. The germline CDR1 and CDR2 sequences are MDHEN and SYDVKM. Sequencing was performed on PBMCs or T cells enriched from blood (not recorded which). V is TRBV28 and J is TRBJ2-1; the D is unclear. The receptor was isolated from a woman in her thirties or forties with acute COVID-19. The CDR3 DNA is TGTGCCAGCAGTTCCAATCTCAGGGAGCAGTTCTTC. This codes for CASSSNLREQFF.